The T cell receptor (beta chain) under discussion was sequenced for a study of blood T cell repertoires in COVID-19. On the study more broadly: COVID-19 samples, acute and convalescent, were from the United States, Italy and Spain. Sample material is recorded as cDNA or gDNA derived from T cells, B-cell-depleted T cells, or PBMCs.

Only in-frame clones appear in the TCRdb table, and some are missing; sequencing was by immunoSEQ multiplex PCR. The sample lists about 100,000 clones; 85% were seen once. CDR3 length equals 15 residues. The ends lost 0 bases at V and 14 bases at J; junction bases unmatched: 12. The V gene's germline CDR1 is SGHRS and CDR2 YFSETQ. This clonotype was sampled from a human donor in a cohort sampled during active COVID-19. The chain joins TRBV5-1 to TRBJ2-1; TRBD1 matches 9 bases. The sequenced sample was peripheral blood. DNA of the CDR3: TGCGCCAGCAGCTTGGGACAGGGGGGAATGGGGAAGGAGTTCTTC. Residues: CASSLGQGGMGKEFF.